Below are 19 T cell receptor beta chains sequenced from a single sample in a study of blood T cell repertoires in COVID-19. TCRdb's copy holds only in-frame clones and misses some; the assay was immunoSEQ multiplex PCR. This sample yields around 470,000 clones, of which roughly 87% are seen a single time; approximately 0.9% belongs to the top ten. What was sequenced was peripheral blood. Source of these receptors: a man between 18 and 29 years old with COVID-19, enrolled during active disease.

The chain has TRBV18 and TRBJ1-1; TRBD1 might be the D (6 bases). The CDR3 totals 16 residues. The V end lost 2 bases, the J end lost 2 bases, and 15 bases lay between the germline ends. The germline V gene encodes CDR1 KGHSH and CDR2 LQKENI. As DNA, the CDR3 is TGTGCCAGCTCACCAAAGTCAGGGGCTATAAACACTGAAGCTTTCTTT. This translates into CASSPKSGAINTEAFF.

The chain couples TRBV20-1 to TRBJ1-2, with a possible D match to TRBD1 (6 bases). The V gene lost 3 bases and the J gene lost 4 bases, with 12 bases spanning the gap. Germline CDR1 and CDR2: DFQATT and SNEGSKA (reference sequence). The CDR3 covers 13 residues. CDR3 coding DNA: TGCAGTGCTAGTGGACAGTGGACCTATGGCTACACCTTC. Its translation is CSASGQWTYGYTF.

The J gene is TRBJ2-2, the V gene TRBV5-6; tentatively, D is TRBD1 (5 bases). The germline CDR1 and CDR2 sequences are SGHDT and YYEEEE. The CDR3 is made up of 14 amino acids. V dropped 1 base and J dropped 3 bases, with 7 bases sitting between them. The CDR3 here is CASSLQGHTGELFF. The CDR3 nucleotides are TGTGCCAGCAGCTTGCAGGGCCACACCGGGGAGCTGTTTTTT. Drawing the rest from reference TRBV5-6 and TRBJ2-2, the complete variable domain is DAGVTQSPTHLIKTRGQQVTLRCSPKSGHDTVSWYQQALGQGPQFIFQYYEEEERQRGNFPDRFSGHQFPNYSSELNVNALLLGDSALYLCASSLQGHTGELFFGEGSRLTVL.

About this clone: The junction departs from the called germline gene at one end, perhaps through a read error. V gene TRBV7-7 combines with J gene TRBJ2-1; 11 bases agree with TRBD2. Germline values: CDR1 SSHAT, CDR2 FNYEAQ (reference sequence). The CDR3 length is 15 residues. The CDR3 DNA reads TGTGCTAGCAGTCCGGGACTAGCGGAGATCGATGAGCAGTTCTTC. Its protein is CASSPGLAEIDEQFF. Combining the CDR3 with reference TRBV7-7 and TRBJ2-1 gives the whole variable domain GAGVSQSPRYKVTKRGQDVTLRCDPISSHATLYWYQQALGQGPEFLTYFNYEAQPDKSGLPSDRFSAERPEGSISTLTIQRTEQRDSAMYRCASSPGLAEIDEQFFGPGTRLTVL.

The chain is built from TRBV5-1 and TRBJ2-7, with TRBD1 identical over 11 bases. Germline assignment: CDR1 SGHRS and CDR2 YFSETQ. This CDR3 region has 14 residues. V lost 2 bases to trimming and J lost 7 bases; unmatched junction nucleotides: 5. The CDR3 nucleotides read TGCGCCAGCAGCTTTGGACAGGGGGCTAGGGAGCAGTACTTC. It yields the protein CASSFGQGAREQYF.

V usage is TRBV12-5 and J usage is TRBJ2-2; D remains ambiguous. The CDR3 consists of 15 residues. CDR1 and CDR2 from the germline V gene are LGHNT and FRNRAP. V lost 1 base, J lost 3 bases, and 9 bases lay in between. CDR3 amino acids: CASGLEALDTGELFF. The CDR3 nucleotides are TGTGCTAGTGGTTTGGAAGCCTTGGACACCGGGGAGCTGTTTTTT.

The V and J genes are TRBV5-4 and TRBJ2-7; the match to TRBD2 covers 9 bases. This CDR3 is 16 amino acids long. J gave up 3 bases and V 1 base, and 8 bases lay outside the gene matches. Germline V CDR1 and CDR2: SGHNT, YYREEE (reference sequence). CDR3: CASSLRASGNLYEQYF. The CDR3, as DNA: TGTGCCAGCAGCTTGCGTGCTAGCGGGAACCTCTACGAGCAGTACTTC.

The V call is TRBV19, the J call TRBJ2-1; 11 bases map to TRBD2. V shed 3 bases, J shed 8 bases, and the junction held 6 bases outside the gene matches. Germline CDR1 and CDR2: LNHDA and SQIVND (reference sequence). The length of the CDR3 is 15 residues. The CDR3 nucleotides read TGTGCCAGTAGTATCTTAGCGGGAGGGCGGTATGAGCAGTTCTTC. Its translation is CASSILAGGRYEQFF.

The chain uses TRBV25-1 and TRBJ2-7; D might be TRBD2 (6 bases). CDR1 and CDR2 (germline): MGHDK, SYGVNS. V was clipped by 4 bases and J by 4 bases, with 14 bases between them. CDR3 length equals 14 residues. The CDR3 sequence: CASSAGGLKYEQYF. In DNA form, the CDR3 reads TGTGCCAGCAGTGCCGGGGGATTGAAGTACGAGCAGTACTTC.

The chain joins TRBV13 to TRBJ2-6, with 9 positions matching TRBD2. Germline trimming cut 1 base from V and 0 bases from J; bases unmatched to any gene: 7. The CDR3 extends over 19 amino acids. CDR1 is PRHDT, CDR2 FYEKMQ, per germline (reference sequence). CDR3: CASSLEGLAGPSGANVLTF. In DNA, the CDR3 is TGTGCCAGCAGCTTAGAGGGTCTAGCGGGACCCTCTGGGGCCAACGTCCTGACTTTC.

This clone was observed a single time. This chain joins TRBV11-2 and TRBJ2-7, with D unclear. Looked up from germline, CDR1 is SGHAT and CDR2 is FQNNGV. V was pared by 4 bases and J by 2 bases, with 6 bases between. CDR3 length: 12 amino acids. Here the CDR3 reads CASSSPAYEQYF. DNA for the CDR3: TGTGCCAGCAGCTCCCCGGCCTACGAGCAGTACTTC.

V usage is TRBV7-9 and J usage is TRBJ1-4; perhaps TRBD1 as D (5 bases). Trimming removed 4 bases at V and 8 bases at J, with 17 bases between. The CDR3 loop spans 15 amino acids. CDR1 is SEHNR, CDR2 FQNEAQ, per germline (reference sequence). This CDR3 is CASSSPTALGEKLFF. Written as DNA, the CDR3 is TGTGCCAGCAGCTCTCCGACAGCCCTCGGGGAAAAACTGTTTTTT.

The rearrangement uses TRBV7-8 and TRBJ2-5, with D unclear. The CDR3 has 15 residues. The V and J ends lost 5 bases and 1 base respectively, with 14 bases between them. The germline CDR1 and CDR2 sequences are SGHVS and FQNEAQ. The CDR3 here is CASSPRESFQETQYF. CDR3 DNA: TGTGCCAGCAGCCCCCGTGAGTCTTTCCAAGAGACCCAGTACTTC.

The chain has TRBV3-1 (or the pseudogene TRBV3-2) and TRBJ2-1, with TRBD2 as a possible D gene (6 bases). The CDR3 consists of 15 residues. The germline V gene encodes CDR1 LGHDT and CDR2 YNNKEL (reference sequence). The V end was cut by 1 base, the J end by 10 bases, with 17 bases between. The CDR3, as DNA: TGTGCCAGCAGCCAAGCCTTGCGGGGACTCGCGGAGCAGTTCTTC. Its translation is CASSQALRGLAEQFF.

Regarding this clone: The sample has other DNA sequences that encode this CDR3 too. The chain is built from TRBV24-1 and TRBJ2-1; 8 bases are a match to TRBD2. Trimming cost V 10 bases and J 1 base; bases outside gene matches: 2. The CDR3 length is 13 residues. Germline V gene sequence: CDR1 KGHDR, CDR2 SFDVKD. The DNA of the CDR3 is TGTGCCACAGGGACTAGTTCCTACAATGAGCAGTTCTTC. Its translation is CATGTSSYNEQFF.

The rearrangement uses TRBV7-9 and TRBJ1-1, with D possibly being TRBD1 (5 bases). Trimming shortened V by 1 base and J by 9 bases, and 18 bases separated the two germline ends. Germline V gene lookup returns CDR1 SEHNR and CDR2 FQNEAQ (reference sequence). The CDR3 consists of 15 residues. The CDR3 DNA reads TGTGCCAGCAGCTTAGGGGGTATGACAGACAAGAAAGCTTTCTTT. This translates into CASSLGGMTDKKAFF. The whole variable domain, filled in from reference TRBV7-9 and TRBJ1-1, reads DTGVSQNPRHKITKRGQNVTFRCDPISEHNRLYWYRQTLGQGPEFLTYFQNEAQLEKSRLLSDRFSAERPKGSFSTLEIQRTEQGDSAMYLCASSLGGMTDKKAFFGQGTRLTVV.

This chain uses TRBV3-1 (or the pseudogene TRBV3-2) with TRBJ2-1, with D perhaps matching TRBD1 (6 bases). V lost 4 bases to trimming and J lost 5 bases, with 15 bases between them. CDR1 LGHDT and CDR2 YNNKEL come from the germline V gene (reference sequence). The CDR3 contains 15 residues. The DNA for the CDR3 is TGTGCCAGCAGCCTAGGGGTTCCAGGGGACAATGAGCAGTTCTTC. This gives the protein CASSLGVPGDNEQFF.

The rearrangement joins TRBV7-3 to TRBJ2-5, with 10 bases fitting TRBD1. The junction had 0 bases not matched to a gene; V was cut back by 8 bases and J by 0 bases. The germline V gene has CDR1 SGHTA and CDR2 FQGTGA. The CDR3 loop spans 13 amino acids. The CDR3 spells CASGTGDQETQYF. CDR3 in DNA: TGTGCCAGCGGGACAGGGGACCAAGAGACCCAGTACTTC.

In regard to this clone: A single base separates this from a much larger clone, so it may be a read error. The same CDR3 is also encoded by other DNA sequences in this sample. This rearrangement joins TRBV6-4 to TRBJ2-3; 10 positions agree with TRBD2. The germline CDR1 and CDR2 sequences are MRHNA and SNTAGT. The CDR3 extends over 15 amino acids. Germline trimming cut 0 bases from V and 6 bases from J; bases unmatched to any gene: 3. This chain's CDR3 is CASSDSSGGADTQYF. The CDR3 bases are TGTGCCAGCAGTGACTCGAGCGGGGGGGCCGATACGCAGTATTTT.